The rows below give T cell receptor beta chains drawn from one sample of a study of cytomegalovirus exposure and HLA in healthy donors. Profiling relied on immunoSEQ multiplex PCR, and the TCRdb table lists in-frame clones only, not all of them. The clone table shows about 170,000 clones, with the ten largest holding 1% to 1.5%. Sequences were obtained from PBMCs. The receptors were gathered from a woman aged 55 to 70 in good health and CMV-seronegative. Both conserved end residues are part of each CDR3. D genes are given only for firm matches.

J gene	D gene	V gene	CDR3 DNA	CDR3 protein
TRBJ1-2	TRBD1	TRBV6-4	TGTGCCAGCAGACAGGGGGCAGGTAGCTATGGCTACACCTTC	CASRQGAGSYGYTF
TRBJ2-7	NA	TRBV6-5	TGTGCCAGCAGTCCAGCCGGGCCCGGAGGCGAGCAGTACTTC	CASSPAGPGGEQYF
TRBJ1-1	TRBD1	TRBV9	TGTGCCAGCAGCGGGAGGACAGGGGGGTCCACTGAAGCTTTCTTT	CASSGRTGGSTEAFF
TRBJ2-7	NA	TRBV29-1	TGCAGCGTTTACACAGAGACCTACGAGCAGTACTTC	CSVYTETYEQYF
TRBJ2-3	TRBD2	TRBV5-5	TGTGCCAGCATCCTTAGCGGGGGGGGTACAGATACGCAGTATTTT	CASILSGGGTDTQYF
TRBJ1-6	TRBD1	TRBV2	TGTGCCAGCAGGACAGGGCTTGGCTCACCCCTCCACTTT	CASRTGLGSPLHF
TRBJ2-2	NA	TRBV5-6	TGTGCCAGCAGCCAGGGAGGAAACACCGGGGAGCTGTTTTTT	CASSQGGNTGELFF
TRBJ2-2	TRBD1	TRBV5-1	TGCGCCAGCAGCACGGGACAGGGGGCGACCGGGGAGCTGTTTTTT	CASSTGQGATGELFF
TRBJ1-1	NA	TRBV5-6	TGTGCCAGCAGAACCGAGGTAGACCGGAACACTGAAGCTTTCTTT	CASRTEVDRNTEAFF
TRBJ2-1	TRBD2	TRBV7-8	TGTGCCAGCAGCTTGCCCCTTCGCGCGCGGGGGTATTTCAATGAGCAGTTCTTC	CASSLPLRARGYFNEQFF
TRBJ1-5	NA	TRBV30	TGTGCCTGGAGTGCAACAGATAGCAATCAGCCCCAGCATTTT	CAWSATDSNQPQHF
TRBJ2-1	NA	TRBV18	TGTGCCAGCTCACCATCACCGAGCTCCTACAATGAGCAGTTCTTC	CASSPSPSSYNEQFF
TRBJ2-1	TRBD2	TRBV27	TGTGCCAGCAGGCTTTTCTCCGGGGGGTCCTACAATGAGCAGTTCTTC	CASRLFSGGSYNEQFF
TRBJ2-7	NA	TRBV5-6	TGTGCCAGCAGCTTGGCCAGGGGTATGCGACCGGCCTACGAGCAGTACTTC	CASSLARGMRPAYEQYF
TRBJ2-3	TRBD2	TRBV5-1	TGCGCCAGCAGCCCGAGGGAGGGTAGGGGCACAGATACGCAGTATTTT	CASSPREGRGTDTQYF
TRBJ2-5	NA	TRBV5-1	TGCGCCAGCAGCTTTCTCGGGCAAGAGACCCAGTACTTC	CASSFLGQETQYF
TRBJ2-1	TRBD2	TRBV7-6	TGTGCCAGCAGCCCCCGGGAGGCGGCGGGCACGTCGTTCTTC	CASSPREAAGTSFF
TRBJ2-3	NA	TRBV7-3	TGTGCCAGCAGCCCTCGGACAGCTTATCGAACAGATACGCAGTATTTT	CASSPRTAYRTDTQYF
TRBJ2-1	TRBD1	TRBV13	TGTGCCAGCAGCGATCCCAGGGGGAAGCAGTTCTTC	CASSDPRGKQFF
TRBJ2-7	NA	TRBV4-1	TGCGCCAGCAGCCAAGGGGGGGGGCTCCCCTACGAGCAGTACTTC	CASSQGGGLPYEQYF
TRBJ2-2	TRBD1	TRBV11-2	TGTGCCAGCAGCGGGACAGGGGGAGATACCGGGGAGCTGTTTTTT	CASSGTGGDTGELFF
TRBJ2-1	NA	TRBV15	TGTGCCACCAGCAGAGTAAGGGGCAATGAGCAGTTCTTC	CATSRVRGNEQFF
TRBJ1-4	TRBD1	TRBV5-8	TGTGCCAGCAGCGAGGTTGGGACAGGATATAATGAAAAACTGTTTTTT	CASSEVGTGYNEKLFF
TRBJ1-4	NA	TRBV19	TGTGCCAGTAGTCAGGACAGTTCTACCGAAAAACTGTTTTTT	CASSQDSSTEKLFF
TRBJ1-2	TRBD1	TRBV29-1	TGCAGCGTTGACTACAGGGGGTACCAGGCTAACTATGGCTACACCTTC	CSVDYRGYQANYGYTF
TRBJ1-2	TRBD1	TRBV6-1	TGTGCCAGCATGAAGGGGGCCTACTATGGCTACACCTTC	CASMKGAYYGYTF
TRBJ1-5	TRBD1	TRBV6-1	TGTGCCAGCAGTGAAGTCTATCGGGGACAGATAAATCAGCCCCAGCATTTT	CASSEVYRGQINQPQHF
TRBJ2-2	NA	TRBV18	TGTGCCAGCTCACGGTCCACTACGAACACCGGGGAGCTGTTTTTT	CASSRSTTNTGELFF
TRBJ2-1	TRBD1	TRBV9	TGTGCCAGCAGCGCCGAGGGACAGGGACGGGATGAGCAGTTCTTC	CASSAEGQGRDEQFF
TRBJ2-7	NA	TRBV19	TGTGCCAGTAGTTCGCGGACTGGGCGGGTTGAGCAGTACTTC	CASSSRTGRVEQYF
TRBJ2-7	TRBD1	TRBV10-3	TGTGCCATCAGTGAGTCCTTCCGGGACAGGTGGTACGAGCAGTACTTC	CAISESFRDRWYEQYF